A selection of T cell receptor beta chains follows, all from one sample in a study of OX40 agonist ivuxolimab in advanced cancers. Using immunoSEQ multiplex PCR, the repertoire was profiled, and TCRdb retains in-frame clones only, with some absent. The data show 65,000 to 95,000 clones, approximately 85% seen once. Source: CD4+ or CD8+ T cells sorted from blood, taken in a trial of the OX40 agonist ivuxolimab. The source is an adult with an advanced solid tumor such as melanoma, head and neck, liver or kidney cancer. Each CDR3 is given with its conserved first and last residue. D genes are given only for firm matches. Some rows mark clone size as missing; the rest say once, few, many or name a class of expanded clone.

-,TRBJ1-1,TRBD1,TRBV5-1,CASSRGQGPTSEAFF,TGCGCCAGCAGCAGGGGACAGGGGCCAACTTCTGAAGCTTTCTTT
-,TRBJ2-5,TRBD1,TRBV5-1,CASSLDGTGGQTQYF,TGCGCCAGCAGCTTGGACGGGACAGGGGGCCAGACCCAGTACTTC
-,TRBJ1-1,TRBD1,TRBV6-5,CASSYQQGGYTEAFF,TGTGCCAGCAGTTACCAACAGGGGGGATACACTGAAGCTTTCTTT
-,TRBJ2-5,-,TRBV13,CASSFGEGVQETQYF,TGTGCCAGCAGCTTTGGGGAAGGGGTCCAAGAGACCCAGTACTTC
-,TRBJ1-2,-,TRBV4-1,CASSQLNLGLPEDGYTF,TGCGCCAGCAGCCAACTAAACTTGGGACTGCCGGAGGATGGCTACACCTTC
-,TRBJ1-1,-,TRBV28,CASSTQGGRPRAFF,TGTGCCAGCAGCACCCAGGGAGGACGGCCTCGAGCTTTCTTT
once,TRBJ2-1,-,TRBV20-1,CSSGAYNEQFF,TGCAGTAGCGGAGCCTACAATGAGCAGTTCTTC
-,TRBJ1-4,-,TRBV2,CAKRAPGFNEKLFF,TGTGCCAAACGGGCCCCCGGGTTTAATGAAAAACTGTTTTTT
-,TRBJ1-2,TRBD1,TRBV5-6,CASSSRGQNRLVDYGYTF,TGTGCCAGCAGCAGTAGGGGACAGAACCGGCTCGTAGACTATGGCTACACCTTC
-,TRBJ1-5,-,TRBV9,CASSGSPDRGTPQHF,TGTGCCAGCAGCGGATCCCCGGACAGAGGGACCCCCCAGCATTTT
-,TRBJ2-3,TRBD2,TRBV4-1,CASSQLLQRGVSTDTQYF,TGCGCCAGCAGCCAACTTCTGCAGCGGGGGGTTAGCACAGATACGCAGTATTTT
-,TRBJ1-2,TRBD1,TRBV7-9,CASVPTGALAGYTF,TGTGCCAGCGTTCCTACAGGGGCCCTAGCGGGCTACACCTTC
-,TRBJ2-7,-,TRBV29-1,CSAGYSYEQYF,TGCAGCGCCGGATACTCCTACGAGCAGTACTTC
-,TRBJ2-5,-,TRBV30,CAWGYWTQYF,TGTGCCTGGGGGTACTGGACCCAGTACTTC